A single sample is the source of the 18 T cell receptor beta chains below, sequenced in a study of CD8 T cells in ankylosing spondylitis (dated by TCRdb to 2015 to 2018). Library prep was done by 5' RACE. The data were produced on an Illumina HiSeq 2500. Starting from the raw public reads, TCRdb applied fastp trimming at Q25, assembled clones with MiXCR and retained in-frame beta chains. Rows are combined by CDR3 protein, so each entry shows the most common genes and DNA. This sample comprises 200,000 or so distinct CDR3 sequences, 10% to 15% of them detected only once. The ten largest clonotypes hold approximately 11% of the sample. Sequenced input: blood, either unsorted or a sorted T cell fraction (not recorded which). All receptors derive from a female donor with ankylosing spondylitis or in good health (not recorded which).

The chain couples TRBV5-5 to TRBJ2-5, with TRBD2 matching over 12 bases. Trimming at V came to 5 bases and at J to 5 bases, leaving 10 bases not matched to a gene. This CDR3 spans 16 amino acids. CDR1 and CDR2 (germline): SGHKS, YYEKEE (reference sequence). CDR3 DNA: TGTGCCAGCAGTCCGAGACTAGCGGGAGATCTGGAGACCCAGTACTTC. Its protein is CASSPRLAGDLETQYF.

This clonotype was recorded a few times. The rearrangement uses TRBV5-1 and TRBJ2-7; D is perhaps TRBD2 (6 bases). The CDR3 has 14 amino acids. Germline assignment: CDR1 SGHRS and CDR2 YFSETQ. V was pared by 4 bases and J by 5 bases, with 16 bases between. The CDR3 is CASSPAFPGDEQYF. The CDR3 nucleotides read TGCGCCAGCAGCCCCGCCTTCCCGGGAGACGAGCAGTACTTC.

Many counts were recorded for this clonotype. The rearrangement joins TRBV12-3 or TRBV12-4 to TRBJ1-1, with D unclear. Trimming pared 7 bases from V and 1 base from J, leaving 16 bases between. The CDR3 has 15 residues. CDR3 coding DNA: TGTGCCAGCACCCTAGGCGGTGGGTCGAACACTGAAGCTTTCTTT. Translated, it gives CASTLGGGSNTEAFF.

This chain connects TRBV12-3 or TRBV12-4 to TRBJ2-2; no clear D gene. Between the trimmed V and J ends, which lost 7 bases and 8 bases, there was a span of 8 bases. The CDR3 spans 11 residues. DNA for the CDR3: TGTGCCAGCACCACGGTGGGGGAGCTGTTTTTT. Protein sequence: CASTTVGELFF.

V and J are TRBV20-1 and TRBJ2-7, with D maybe TRBD1 (6 bases). V was pared by 0 bases and J by 6 bases, with 18 bases between. Germline CDR1 and CDR2: DFQATT and SNEGSKA (reference sequence). This CDR3 contains 15 residues. In nucleotides, the CDR3 is TGCAGTGCTAGAGATTCGGGACAAGTACCTAGCGAGCAGTACTTC. Translating it yields CSARDSGQVPSEQYF.

This clonotype appeared many times. The V and J genes are TRBV3-1 and TRBJ1-1; possible D gene TRBD1, 5 bases. The length of the CDR3 is 15 residues. Germline V gives CDR1 LGHDT, CDR2 YNNKEL (reference sequence). Between the trimmed V and J ends, which lost 4 bases and 4 bases, there was a span of 16 bases. The CDR3 nucleotides are TGTGCCAGCAGCCTAAAGGGCGGGGGAGGCACTGAAGCTTTCTTT. Translating gives CASSLKGGGGTEAFF.

This chain connects TRBV4-3 to TRBJ2-2; 12 bases map to TRBD2. CDR1 is LGHNA and CDR2 is YSLEER in the germline V gene. The CDR3 extends over 17 amino acids. V trimming: 4 bases; J trimming: 5 bases; junction bases outside the gene matches: 8. This CDR3 reads CASSPILGTSGTGELFF. DNA for the CDR3: TGCGCCAGCAGCCCTATCCTCGGGACTAGCGGGACCGGGGAGCTGTTTTTT.

In the case of this clonotype: A much larger clone sits a single nucleotide away, making a read error possible. V usage is TRBV7-8 and J usage is TRBJ1-3; D not certain. The CDR3 spans 15 residues. Trimming pared 6 bases from V and 0 bases from J, leaving 12 bases between. The germline gives CDR1 SGHVS, CDR2 FQNEAQ. Written as DNA, the CDR3 is TGTGCCAGCAGTTGGGCGGGAAGCTCTGGAAACACCATATATTTT. Residues: CASSWAGSSGNTIYF.

There are many counts of this clonotype. The rearrangement uses TRBV20-1 and TRBJ1-2; D possibly corresponds to TRBD1 (5 bases). The germline V and J ends were trimmed by 3 bases and 5 bases, with 13 bases remaining between them. The CDR3 length is 13 residues. Germline V CDR1 and CDR2: DFQATT, SNEGSKA (reference sequence). The CDR3 bases are TGCAGTGCTAGCGTAGGGGCAGGATATGGCTACACCTTC. Encoded protein: CSASVGAGYGYTF.

V gene TRBV19 combines with J gene TRBJ1-2; no firm D call. The CDR3 consists of 14 residues. Between the trimmed V and J ends, which lost 1 base and 2 bases, there was a span of 8 bases. Germline CDR1 is LNHDA and CDR2 is SQIVND (reference sequence). Here the CDR3 reads CASSIVTENYGYTF. The CDR3 DNA is TGTGCCAGTAGTATAGTAACAGAGAACTATGGCTACACCTTC. Looking up the rest from reference TRBV19 and TRBJ1-2 gives the full variable domain: DGGITQSPKYLFRKEGQNVTLSCEQNLNHDAMYWYRQDPGQGLRLIYYSQIVNDFQKGDIAEGYSVSREKKESFPLTVTSAQKNPTAFYLCASSIVTENYGYTFGSGTRLTVV.

This clonotype was observed at least ten times. This chain connects TRBV5-1 to TRBJ2-1; D unresolved. CDR3 length: 18 amino acids. V was pared by 2 bases and J by 0 bases, with 18 bases between. Germline CDR1 reads SGHRS; CDR2 reads YFSETQ. CDR3 sequence (DNA): TGCGCCAGCAGCTTCCGGAGTCTGGGTCCCAGCTCCTACAATGAGCAGTTCTTC. Translation gives CASSFRSLGPSSYNEQFF.

The rearrangement uses TRBV20-1 and TRBJ2-7; TRBD2 is a possible D gene (5 bases). Germline CDR1 and CDR2: DFQATT and SNEGSKA (reference sequence). The CDR3 is 14 amino acids. V lost 6 bases to trimming and J lost 7 bases, with 22 bases between them. CDR3 region: CSAERPSLGGEQYF. In DNA, the CDR3 is TGCAGTGCCGAGAGGCCTAGCCTCGGAGGTGAGCAGTACTTC.

This clonotype was recorded at least ten times. The chain uses TRBV28 and TRBJ1-1; D is ambiguous. The germline V and J ends were trimmed by 5 bases and 3 bases, with 7 bases remaining between them. Germline assignment: CDR1 MDHEN and CDR2 SYDVKM. CDR3 size: 12 residues. The CDR3 spells CASSLAYTEAFF. The CDR3 DNA reads TGTGCCAGCAGTCTGGCCTACACTGAAGCTTTCTTT.

This clonotype showed up many times. The chain joins TRBV24-1 to TRBJ2-1, with D tentatively TRBD1 or TRBD2 (5 bases each). V was shortened by 4 bases and J by 9 bases, with 9 bases between the two germline ends. The CDR3 spans 12 residues. Looked up from germline, CDR1 is KGHDR and CDR2 is SFDVKD. DNA of the CDR3: TGTGCCACCAGTGACTCGAGGGGTGAGCAGTTCTTC. As protein: CATSDSRGEQFF.

This clonotype came up many times. The rearrangement uses TRBV20-1 and TRBJ2-1, with TRBD1 matching 8 bases. CDR3 length: 14 residues. The V gene's germline CDR1 is DFQATT and CDR2 SNEGSKA (reference sequence). V was pared by 6 bases and J by 1 base, with 5 bases of the junction left unmatched. The CDR3 DNA reads TGCAGTGCCACAGGGGGGAGGTCCTACAATGAGCAGTTCTTC. Residues: CSATGGRSYNEQFF.

This clonotype has at least ten counts. J is TRBJ2-1 and V is TRBV29-1, with a weak D call TRBD2 (5 bases). Germline V CDR1 and CDR2: SQVTM, ANQGSEA. The CDR3 consists of 14 residues. V was pared by 2 bases and J by 0 bases, with 8 bases between. The DNA for the CDR3 is TGCAGCGTTGAAAGACTACCCTCCTACAATGAGCAGTTCTTC. Amino acid sequence: CSVERLPSYNEQFF.

This clonotype was seen a few times. The rearrangement uses TRBV11-3 and TRBJ2-1; a weak D match, TRBD1 (5 bases). CDR1 is SGHNT and CDR2 is YENEEA in the germline V gene. V lost 6 bases, J lost 5 bases, and 14 bases lay in between. This CDR3 comprises 14 residues. CDR3 region: CASRHLDSNNEQFF. DNA of the CDR3: TGTGCCAGCAGACACCTTGACAGCAACAATGAGCAGTTCTTC.

This clonotype was seen just once. The rearrangement joins TRBV7-2 to TRBJ2-3; D ambiguous. This CDR3 is built from 11 residues. V dropped 5 bases and J dropped 7 bases, with 7 bases sitting between them. The germline V gene encodes CDR1 SGHTA and CDR2 FQGNSA. In nucleotides, the CDR3 is TGTGCCAGCAGCACATTCTATACGCAGTATTTT. Protein product: CASSTFYTQYF.